This entry features one TCR beta chain sequence. Data came from immunoSEQ multiplex PCR; TCRdb stores just in-frame clones and leaves some out. The table includes roughly 30,000 clones, roughly 90% detected once. This sample is drawn from a study of PD-1 and CTLA-4 blockade in melanoma. Germline CDR1 reads MNHEY; CDR2 reads SMNVEV (reference sequence). The CDR3 contains 15 residues. The germline V and J ends were trimmed by 9 bases and 4 bases, with 21 bases remaining between them. This receptor was obtained from a human donor with melanoma. This sequence joins TRBV27 and TRBJ1-1; tentatively, D is TRBD1 (5 bases). The source material was CD8+ T cells from peripheral blood, sampled from a patient given anti-PD-1 treatment. The CDR3 here is CASTRWGDGVTEAFF. The CDR3 bases are TGTGCCAGTACTCGGTGGGGGGACGGGGTCACTGAAGCTTTCTTT.